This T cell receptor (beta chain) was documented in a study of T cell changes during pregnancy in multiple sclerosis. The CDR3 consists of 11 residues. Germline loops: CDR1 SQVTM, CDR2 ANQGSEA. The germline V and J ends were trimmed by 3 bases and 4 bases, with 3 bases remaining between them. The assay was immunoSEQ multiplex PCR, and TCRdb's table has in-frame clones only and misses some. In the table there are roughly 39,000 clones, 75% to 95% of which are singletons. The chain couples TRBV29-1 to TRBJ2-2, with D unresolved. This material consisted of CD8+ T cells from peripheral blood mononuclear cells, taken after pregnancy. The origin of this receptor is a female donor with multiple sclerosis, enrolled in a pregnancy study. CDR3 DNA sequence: TGCAGCGTTGACAGCACCGGGGAGCTGTTTTTT. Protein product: CSVDSTGELFF.